Listed here are 23 T cell receptor beta chains from one sample, sequenced in a study of T cells in localized non-small cell lung cancer. Repertoires were generated with immunoSEQ multiplex PCR, while TCRdb's copy carries only in-frame clones and drops some. The top ten clones hold more than 5.5% of a sample with approximately 33,000 clones, around 90% of them seen once. This sample comprised peripheral blood, obtained before any cancer treatment. Every receptor here comes from a female donor over 55 with stage I lung adenocarcinoma.

This chain connects TRBV7-9 to TRBJ2-3; possibly TRBD1 for D (6 bases). Deletions cut 5 bases from V and 3 bases from J, with 18 bases between. Germline loops: CDR1 SEHNR, CDR2 FQNEAQ (reference sequence). The CDR3 loop spans 16 amino acids. CDR3 in DNA: TGTGCCAGCAGCCAGGTGGCAACAGGGTTGACAGATACGCAGTATTTT. Translation: CASSQVATGLTDTQYF. Filled out from reference TRBV7-9 and TRBJ2-3, the complete variable domain reads DTGVSQNPRHKITKRGQNVTFRCDPISEHNRLYWYRQTLGQGPEFLTYFQNEAQLEKSRLLSDRFSAERPKGSFSTLEIQRTEQGDSAMYLCASSQVATGLTDTQYFGPGTRLTVL.

The V and J genes are TRBV28 and TRBJ1-5; TRBD1 might be the D (5 bases). Trimming cost V 1 base and J 0 bases, with 10 bases left between them. The CDR3 is 16 amino acids. Germline assignment: CDR1 MDHEN and CDR2 SYDVKM. CDR3 coding DNA: TGTGCCAGCAGTTTATTGGGGCGGAATAGCAATCAGCCCCAGCATTTT. Translation gives CASSLLGRNSNQPQHF. The variable domain in full, with the rest retrieved from reference TRBV28 and TRBJ1-5, is DVKVTQSSRYLVKRTGEKVFLECVQDMDHENMFWYRQDPGLGLRLIYFSYDVKMKEKGDIPEGYSVSREKKERFSLILESASTNQTSMYLCASSLLGRNSNQPQHFGDGTRLSIL.

The chain carries TRBV11-2 and TRBJ2-5, with D unclear. CDR3 size: 13 residues. Deletions cut 0 bases from V and 4 bases from J, with 6 bases between. Germline V gene data show CDR1 as SGHAT and CDR2 as FQNNGV. CDR3 region: CASSLEPSETQYF. CDR3 nucleotides: TGTGCCAGCAGCTTAGAGCCGTCAGAGACCCAGTACTTC.

This clone appeared once. V usage is TRBV11-2 and J usage is TRBJ2-7; the D gene is possibly TRBD2 (5 bases). Germline values: CDR1 SGHAT, CDR2 FQNNGV. V gave up 6 bases and J gave up 3 bases, with 15 bases separating them. This CDR3 has 14 residues. The CDR3 nucleotides are TGTGCCAGCAGTACGGGATTAAGGAACTACGAGCAGTACGTC. Its translation: CASSTGLRNYEQYV.

This chain connects TRBV28 to TRBJ1-6; tentative D call: TRBD1 (6 bases). Germline V gene data show CDR1 as MDHEN and CDR2 as SYDVKM. CDR3 size: 15 residues. V was clipped by 2 bases and J by 10 bases, with 15 bases between them. The CDR3, as DNA: TGTGCCAGCAGTTTAAGGGGGGTCGGGCGGTCACCCCTCCACTTT. Translation: CASSLRGVGRSPLHF.

As regards this clone: The junction shows a germline mismatch at one end, possibly a read error. The CDR3 DNA reads TGTGCCGGCAGCATCCGACAGGGGCGGGAAGAAGCTTTCTTT. Protein: CAGSIRQGREEAFF. V usage is TRBV7-9 and J usage is TRBJ1-1; 8 bases are a match to TRBD1. The CDR3 runs 14 residues. Germline loops: CDR1 SEHNR, CDR2 FQNEAQ (reference sequence).

The rearrangement links TRBV2 to TRBJ2-6; D not resolved. The germline gives CDR1 SNHLY, CDR2 FYNNEI. V was clipped by 7 bases and J by 0 bases, with 4 bases between them. The CDR3 contains 13 residues. The CDR3 region is CASIGSGANVLTF. The CDR3 DNA sequence: TGTGCCAGCATTGGCTCTGGGGCCAACGTCCTGACTTTC.

The rearrangement joins TRBV5-4 to TRBJ1-6; possible D gene TRBD1, 6 bases. Germline V gives CDR1 SGHNT, CDR2 YYREEE (reference sequence). The CDR3 has 16 residues. The ends were cut back, 2 bases at V and 7 bases at J, with 16 bases in the middle. The CDR3 reads CASSFWAGEMNSPLHF. CDR3 coding DNA: TGTGCCAGCAGCTTCTGGGCAGGGGAGATGAATTCACCCCTCCACTTT.

In DNA, the CDR3 is TGTGCCAGTAGTATAGTTCGACCGGGAAAAAGTTCTGGGGCCAACGTCCTGACTTTC. Residues: CASSIVRPGKSSGANVLTF. This chain uses TRBV19 with TRBJ2-6, with D possibly being TRBD2 (5 bases). CDR1 and CDR2 from the germline V gene are LNHDA and SQIVND (reference sequence). The germline V and J ends were trimmed by 1 base and 1 base, with 17 bases remaining between them. The CDR3 runs 19 residues.

This sequence joins TRBV10-3 and TRBJ2-6, with 9 bases identical to TRBD1. Looked up from germline, CDR1 is ENHRY and CDR2 is SYGVKD. This CDR3 has 18 amino acids. With V trimmed by 0 bases and J by 0 bases, 3 bases remained unmatched. The CDR3 reads CAISESRTGVSGANVLTF. CDR3 nucleotides: TGTGCCATCAGTGAGTCCAGGACAGGGGTCTCTGGGGCCAACGTCCTGACTTTC.

This clone is a singleton in its sample. The J gene is TRBJ1-4, the V gene TRBV6-1; 7 nucleotides line up with TRBD1. Germline CDR1 and CDR2: MNHNS and SASEGT. J lost 8 bases, V lost 0 bases, and 3 bases had no gene match. The CDR3 contains 14 residues. CDR3 in amino acids: CASSEAGQSEKLFF. CDR3 coding DNA: TGTGCCAGCAGTGAAGCGGGACAGAGCGAAAAACTGTTTTTT.

This sequence joins TRBV27 and TRBJ1-1; maybe TRBD1 (5 bases). Germline CDR1 is MNHEY and CDR2 is SMNVEV (reference sequence). The CDR3 length is 17 residues. V lost 3 bases and J lost 4, with 21 bases in between. The CDR3 sequence: CASSFQGTTLLGTEAFF. The CDR3, as DNA: TGTGCCAGCAGTTTTCAGGGAACCACCCTCCTTGGCACTGAAGCTTTCTTT.

V usage is TRBV2 and J usage is TRBJ2-1, with D possibly TRBD2 on 5 matching bases. V lost 6 bases, J lost 10 bases, and 19 bases lay in between. The CDR3 is 14 amino acids. CDR1 SNHLY and CDR2 FYNNEI come from the germline V gene. CDR3 nucleotide sequence: TGTGCCAGCAGGGATCGGGATCGCCTCTTAGAGCAGTTCTTC. It encodes CASRDRDRLLEQFF.

The V call is TRBV6-5, the J call TRBJ2-2; possibly TRBD1 or TRBD2 for D (5 bases each). CDR3 size: 15 residues. Germline V gene data show CDR1 as MNHEY and CDR2 as SVGAGI. Trimming shortened V by 2 bases and J by 2 bases, and 9 bases separated the two germline ends. The CDR3 loop reads CASSYGGFNTGELFF. The CDR3 DNA is TGTGCCAGCAGTTACGGGGGATTTAACACCGGGGAGCTGTTTTTT.

V gene TRBV29-1 combines with J gene TRBJ1-5; D might be TRBD1 (5 bases). This CDR3 contains 14 residues. The V and J ends lost 6 bases and 0 bases respectively, with 12 bases between them. Germline CDR1 SQVTM, CDR2 ANQGSEA. In DNA, the CDR3 is TGCAGCGTAGGGGAGCAGAATAGCAATCAGCCCCAGCATTTT. This gives the protein CSVGEQNSNQPQHF.

The chain employs TRBV5-1 and TRBJ1-2; D unclear. The V end was cut by 0 bases, the J end by 4 bases, with 10 bases between. This CDR3 comprises 14 residues. CDR1 is SGHRS and CDR2 is YFSETQ in the germline V gene. CDR3 region: CASSLDGVPYGYTF. CDR3 DNA: TGCGCCAGCAGCTTGGATGGGGTTCCCTATGGCTACACCTTC. The complete variable domain, with remaining parts taken from reference TRBV5-1 and TRBJ1-2, reads KAGVTQTPRYLIKTRGQQVTLSCSPISGHRSVSWYQQTPGQGLQFLFEYFSETQRNKGNFPGRFSGRQFSNSRSEMNVSTLELGDSALYLCASSLDGVPYGYTFGSGTRLTVV.

The chain is built from TRBV19 and TRBJ2-2; no definite D call. V lost 8 bases and J 0 bases, leaving 10 bases between the germline ends. Germline V lookup: CDR1 LNHDA, CDR2 SQIVND (reference sequence). CDR3 length equals 14 residues. The CDR3 DNA reads TGTGCCAGTCGGACGCCGGCGAACACCGGGGAGCTGTTTTTT. Residues: CASRTPANTGELFF.

The chain couples TRBV28 to TRBJ1-1; a possible D gene is TRBD1 (6 bases). CDR3 length equals 13 residues. Germline V gene data show CDR1 as MDHEN and CDR2 as SYDVKM. Trimming removed 6 bases from V and 7 bases from J, with 15 bases in between. CDR3 nucleotide sequence: TGTGCCAGCAGCCACAATGGGGGCAGTGAAGCTTTCTTT. This translates into CASSHNGGSEAFF. The complete variable domain, with remaining parts taken from reference TRBV28 and TRBJ1-1, reads DVKVTQSSRYLVKRTGEKVFLECVQDMDHENMFWYRQDPGLGLRLIYFSYDVKMKEKGDIPEGYSVSREKKERFSLILESASTNQTSMYLCASSHNGGSEAFFGQGTRLTVV.

V is TRBV4-1 and J is TRBJ1-2; D uncertain. Germline CDR1 MGHRA, CDR2 YSYEKL. V dropped 0 bases and J dropped 4 bases, with 12 bases sitting between them. The CDR3 totals 15 residues. CDR3 sequence (DNA): TGCGCCAGCAGCCAAGAGTCCGGGGTGGCCTATGGCTACACCTTC. It encodes CASSQESGVAYGYTF.

The V gene is TRBV28, the J gene TRBJ1-5; 12 positions match TRBD1. V lost 1 base and J lost 4; bases outside the gene matches: 5. Germline V gives CDR1 MDHEN, CDR2 SYDVKM. The length of the CDR3 is 17 residues. The CDR3 DNA is TGTGCCAGCAGTTTATCAGGGGACAGGGGGCCAAATCAGCCCCAGCATTTT. Its protein is CASSLSGDRGPNQPQHF.

The rearrangement joins TRBV19 to TRBJ1-1; D unresolved. In germline, CDR1 is LNHDA, CDR2 SQIVND (reference sequence). The CDR3 runs to 14 residues. Deletions cut 4 bases from V and 4 bases from J, with 13 bases between. The CDR3 loop is CASSNQASGTEAFF. For the CDR3, the DNA is TGTGCCAGTAGTAATCAGGCCTCGGGCACTGAAGCTTTCTTT.

This clone was found a few times. The gene calls are TRBV27 and TRBJ1-2; 7 positions agree with TRBD1. The CDR3 is 15 amino acids. CDR1 is MNHEY, CDR2 SMNVEV, per germline (reference sequence). V lost 2 bases to trimming and J lost 0 bases; unmatched junction nucleotides: 3. CDR3 sequence: CASSLGRGANYGYTF. As DNA, the CDR3 is TGTGCCAGCAGTTTAGGCAGGGGGGCTAACTATGGCTACACCTTC.

The CDR3 region has the DNA TGTGCCAGCAGTTTAATGGAAGCGAACACTGAAGCTTTCTTT. Its protein product is CASSLMEANTEAFF. The chain has TRBV27 and TRBJ1-1; no reliable D call. With 2 bases removed from V and 1 base from J, the gap between germline ends came to 8 bases. This CDR3 is built from 14 residues. The germline CDR1 and CDR2 sequences are MNHEY and SMNVEV (reference sequence).